Each of the 22 T cell receptor beta chains below was sequenced from the same sample in a study of cytomegalovirus exposure and HLA in healthy donors. This PCR relied on a set of 60 Vbeta primers and 13 Jbeta primers. TCRdb keeps only in-frame clones here, not all; method: immunoSEQ multiplex PCR. This sample has about 150,000 clones, with more than 65% found just once. The sample comprised PBMCs. These receptors all stem from a man aged 25-45 years in good health and CMV-seropositive.

The chain recombines TRBV19 with TRBJ2-5; unclear D gene. The germline V gene encodes CDR1 LNHDA and CDR2 SQIVND (reference sequence). The CDR3 runs 14 residues. Trimming shortened V by 5 bases and J by 2 bases, and 12 bases separated the two germline ends. The CDR3 DNA is TGTGCCAGTAGTCTACTCGCGGAGCAAGAGACCCAGTACTTC. Protein sequence: CASSLLAEQETQYF. The complete variable domain, with remaining parts taken from reference TRBV19 and TRBJ2-5, reads DGGITQSPKYLFRKEGQNVTLSCEQNLNHDAMYWYRQDPGQGLRLIYYSQIVNDFQKGDIAEGYSVSREKKESFPLTVTSAQKNPTAFYLCASSLLAEQETQYFGPGTRLLVL.

The chain combines TRBV21-1 with TRBJ2-7; TRBD1 is taken as the D call from the table, unchecked against the DNA. TRBV21-1 is an annotated pseudogene. The CDR3 is 16 amino acids. Here the CDR3 DNA reads TGTGCCAGCAGCCACTGGGTACAGAAGCTGGACTACGAGCAGTACTTC. Its protein product is CASSHWVQKLDYEQYF.

This clone was observed a few times. The V gene is TRBV4-1, the J gene TRBJ1-2, with D hard to call. Germline CDR1 and CDR2: MGHRA and YSYEKL. The CDR3 length is 15 residues. V gave up 3 bases and J gave up 7 bases, with 18 bases separating them. In DNA form, the CDR3 reads TGCGCCAGCAGCCAGAGAGGCGGAGGGAATTCTGGCTACACCTTC. Translation gives CASSQRGGGNSGYTF.

This chain uses TRBV6-5 with TRBJ1-2, with D possibly being TRBD1 (5 bases). The CDR3 has 12 amino acids. Germline V gene sequence: CDR1 MNHEY, CDR2 SVGAGI. The ends were cut back, 4 bases at V and 5 bases at J, with 8 bases in the middle. This CDR3 is CASSFRGYGYTF. CDR3 coding DNA: TGTGCCAGCAGTTTTAGGGGATATGGCTACACCTTC.

This chain connects TRBV7-2 to TRBJ2-3; 9 bases fit TRBD2. Germline assignment: CDR1 SGHTA and CDR2 FQGNSA. The J segment lost 1 base and the V segment lost 6 bases, leaving 11 bases of the junction unmatched. The CDR3 is 17 residues long. CDR3 loop: CASRQISGGSGTDTQYF. CDR3 DNA sequence: TGTGCCAGCAGACAAATAAGCGGGGGGTCTGGCACAGATACGCAGTATTTT.

The chain combines TRBV28 with TRBJ2-3; D is unclear. The germline CDR1 and CDR2 sequences are MDHEN and SYDVKM. Trimming stripped 8 bases from V and 3 bases from J, with 18 bases between. The CDR3 is 15 amino acids. The CDR3, as DNA: TGTGCCAGCGCATCCCCCCCAGGCCAGACAGATACGCAGTATTTT. Encoded protein: CASASPPGQTDTQYF.

The chain joins TRBV19 to TRBJ1-4; D is ambiguous. The germline V gene encodes CDR1 LNHDA and CDR2 SQIVND (reference sequence). The germline V and J ends were trimmed by 8 bases and 0 bases, with 10 bases remaining between them. There are 14 residues in the CDR3. The chain's CDR3 is CASSGESTNEKLFF. Here the CDR3 DNA reads TGTGCCAGTTCCGGGGAATCAACTAATGAAAAACTGTTTTTT. Full variable domain (remainder filled in from reference TRBV19 and TRBJ1-4): DGGITQSPKYLFRKEGQNVTLSCEQNLNHDAMYWYRQDPGQGLRLIYYSQIVNDFQKGDIAEGYSVSREKKESFPLTVTSAQKNPTAFYLCASSGESTNEKLFFGSGTQLSVL.

The chain carries TRBV5-1 and TRBJ2-2, with 7 bases aligning to TRBD2. In germline, CDR1 is SGHRS, CDR2 YFSETQ. The CDR3 loop spans 16 amino acids. The trim removed 0 bases at V and 1 base at J, leaving 3 bases unmatched. CDR3 sequence: CASSLEGGVNTGELFF. The CDR3 DNA is TGCGCCAGCAGCTTGGAGGGAGGGGTGAACACCGGGGAGCTGTTTTTT. The variable domain in full, with the rest retrieved from reference TRBV5-1 and TRBJ2-2, is KAGVTQTPRYLIKTRGQQVTLSCSPISGHRSVSWYQQTPGQGLQFLFEYFSETQRNKGNFPGRFSGRQFSNSRSEMNVSTLELGDSALYLCASSLEGGVNTGELFFGEGSRLTVL.

CDR3 amino acids: CASSYSPDRGIHEQYF. CDR3 DNA: TGTGCCAGCAGTTACTCCCCCGACAGGGGGATTCACGAGCAGTACTTC. The rearrangement joins TRBV6-6 to TRBJ2-7; TRBD1 aligns across 9 bases. Looked up from germline, CDR1 is MNHNY and CDR2 is SVGAGI (reference sequence). This CDR3 has 16 residues. V shed 0 bases and J 5 bases; nucleotides not matched to a gene: 8.

There are a few counts of this clone. Other DNA sequences in this specimen translate into the identical CDR3. V is TRBV30 and J is TRBJ2-3; 9 bases line up with TRBD2. CDR3 size: 15 residues. Per germline, CDR1 GTSNPN and CDR2 SVGIG (reference sequence). Germline trimming cut 1 base from V and 8 bases from J; bases unmatched to any gene: 10. The CDR3 here is CAWSDGRGGRGTQYF. In DNA, the CDR3 is TGTGCCTGGAGTGACGGGCGGGGGGGCCGGGGTACGCAGTATTTT.

CDR3 coding DNA: TGTGCCAGCAGTCGAGGACTAGCGGGAGTTGATACGCAGTATTTT. Amino acids: CASSRGLAGVDTQYF. The chain carries TRBV7-2 and TRBJ2-3, with 13 positions matching TRBD2. Germline lookup yields CDR1 SGHTA and CDR2 FQGNSA. The CDR3 sequence is 15 residues long. With V trimmed by 6 bases and J by 6 bases, 6 bases remained unmatched.

The chain links TRBV9 to TRBJ2-5, with D maybe TRBD1 (5 bases). Germline V gene lookup returns CDR1 SGDLS and CDR2 YYNGEE. The CDR3 is 16 residues long. The V end was cut by 4 bases, the J end by 3 bases, with 19 bases between. The CDR3 DNA sequence: TGTGCCAGCAGCAGAAGGGTTGTAGGGGCCAAAGAGACCCAGTACTTC. Encoded protein: CASSRRVVGAKETQYF.

The chain links TRBV30 to TRBJ1-1; D is unresolved. Germline CDR1 GTSNPN, CDR2 SVGIG (reference sequence). CDR3 length: 12 amino acids. V lost 3 bases and J lost 1, with 6 bases in between. The CDR3 loop reads CAWRTENTEAFF. For the CDR3, the DNA is TGTGCCTGGAGAACAGAGAACACTGAAGCTTTCTTT.

The chain recombines TRBV28 with TRBJ2-5; D is unresolved. Germline CDR1 is MDHEN and CDR2 is SYDVKM. This CDR3 contains 13 residues. V shed 2 bases and J shed 7 bases, with 11 bases lying between them. This chain's CDR3 is CASSLPGIWTQYF. DNA of the CDR3: TGTGCCAGCAGTTTACCCGGTATCTGGACCCAGTACTTC.

J is TRBJ1-1 and V is TRBV6-5; tentatively, D is TRBD1 (5 bases). The germline V and J ends were trimmed by 6 bases and 1 base, with 9 bases remaining between them. Germline V CDR1 and CDR2: MNHEY, SVGAGI. The CDR3 totals 13 residues. CDR3 sequence: CASRIGENTEAFF. The CDR3 region has the DNA TGTGCCAGCAGGATAGGGGAGAACACTGAAGCTTTCTTT.

This CDR3 is CASSFSYGNTIYF. CDR3 DNA: TGTGCCAGCAGCTTTAGTTACGGAAACACCATATATTTT. The chain is built from TRBV7-2 and TRBJ1-3; no clear D. The CDR3 runs 13 residues. Per the germline V gene, CDR1 is SGHTA and CDR2 is FQGNSA. Trimming removed 3 bases at V and 4 bases at J, with 7 bases between.

The V call is TRBV7-9, the J call TRBJ2-3, with D possibly matching TRBD2 (6 bases). This CDR3 is 19 amino acids long. V was shortened by 5 bases and J by 1 base, with 25 bases between the two germline ends. The germline V gene encodes CDR1 SEHNR and CDR2 FQNEAQ (reference sequence). CDR3 residues: CASSPREDLAVIRTDTQYF. CDR3 nucleotides: TGTGCCAGCAGCCCACGAGAGGATTTAGCGGTAATTCGCACAGATACGCAGTATTTT.

This rearrangement joins TRBV11-3 to TRBJ2-1, with TRBD2 matching over 14 bases. CDR1 is SGHNT, CDR2 YENEEA, per germline. The CDR3 is 14 residues long. V shed 4 bases, J shed 8 bases, and the junction held 1 base outside the gene matches. The CDR3 protein is CASSSGLAGDEQFF. CDR3 in DNA: TGTGCCAGCAGCTCGGGACTAGCGGGAGATGAGCAGTTCTTC.

Only one count was recorded for this clone. This chain uses TRBV7-9 with TRBJ2-7; no clear D gene. CDR3 size: 12 residues. Germline V gene lookup returns CDR1 SEHNR and CDR2 FQNEAQ (reference sequence). V was clipped by 4 bases and J by 4 bases, with 8 bases between them. The CDR3 sequence is CASSSTGYEQYF. CDR3 coding DNA: TGTGCCAGCAGCTCTACCGGGTACGAGCAGTACTTC.

This chain uses TRBV5-4 with TRBJ2-1, with 8 nucleotides matching TRBD2. CDR1 SGHNT and CDR2 YYREEE come from the germline V gene (reference sequence). The CDR3 contains 16 residues. Losses at the gene ends were 6 bases for V and 2 bases for J; bases not matched to a gene: 10. CDR3 DNA: TGTGCCAGCACCGAAAACGGGGGGGGTCCCTACAATGAGCAGTTCTTC. Its translation: CASTENGGGPYNEQFF.

The chain carries TRBV5-1 and TRBJ2-1, with TRBD1 matching 7 bases. The CDR3 runs to 13 residues. Germline V gene lookup returns CDR1 SGHRS and CDR2 YFSETQ. With 3 bases clipped from V and 8 bases from J, the junction kept 5 bases outside the gene matches. The CDR3 region has the DNA TGCGCCAGCAGCTGGGACAGTGACCATGAGCAGTTCTTC. Amino acids: CASSWDSDHEQFF.

J is TRBJ2-1 and V is TRBV28; maybe TRBD2 (8 bases). Germline CDR1 is MDHEN and CDR2 is SYDVKM. The CDR3 is made up of 15 amino acids. The germline V and J ends were trimmed by 7 bases and 8 bases, with 21 bases remaining between them. For the CDR3, the DNA is TGTGCCAGCACCGGGGGGGGGCTAGGGGGCGATGAGCAGTTCTTC. Protein: CASTGGGLGGDEQFF.